This TCR beta chain was found in a study of cytomegalovirus exposure and HLA in healthy donors. This clone appeared a few times. The antigen is unknown. Germline V gives CDR1 SEHNR, CDR2 FQNEAQ (reference sequence). The CDR3 has 11 residues. The V end lost 5 bases, the J end lost 6 bases, and 4 bases lay between the germline ends. Study results and caveats: Per published accounts, TCR beta sequences correctly predicted the HLA-A and HLA-B alleles of most subjects. Donors belonging to an Asian-associated ancestry cluster reportedly showed fewer N-insertions in productive TCRs than the roughly 670-donor mean, according to what a later analysis found. Previously analyzed data showed that most TCR beta V segments were productive at a frequency of about 87% or about 30%.

The PCR ran on 60 Vbeta and 13 Jbeta primers. Libraries were prepared by immunoSEQ multiplex PCR; TCRdb keeps only in-frame clonotypes and omits some of them. The top ten hold 1.3% of the sample, which has some 140,000 clones, 73% seen once. It was healthy bone marrow donors who served as donors. This clonotype originated in a woman aged 35 to 49 in good health and CMV-seronegative. The chain combines TRBV7-9 with TRBJ2-2; D is uncertain. Source material: PBMCs. CDR3 sequence: CASSLAGELFF. The CDR3 DNA sequence: TGTGCCAGCAGCCTTGCCGGGGAGCTGTTTTTT.